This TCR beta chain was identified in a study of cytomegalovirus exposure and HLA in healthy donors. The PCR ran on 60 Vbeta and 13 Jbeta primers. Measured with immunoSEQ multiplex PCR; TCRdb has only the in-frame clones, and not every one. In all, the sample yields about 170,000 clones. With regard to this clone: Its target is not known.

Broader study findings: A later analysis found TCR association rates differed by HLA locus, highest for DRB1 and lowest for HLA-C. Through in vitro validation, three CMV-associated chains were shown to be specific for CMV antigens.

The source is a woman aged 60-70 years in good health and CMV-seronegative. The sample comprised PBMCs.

The CDR3 bases are TGTGCCATCAGTGAGTCAAGCGGGAGAATTCGCAATGAGCAGTTCTTC. It yields the protein CAISESSGRIRNEQFF. V and J are TRBV10-3 and TRBJ2-1, with TRBD2 matching 8 bases. Germline V gives CDR1 ENHRY, CDR2 SYGVKD. V dropped 0 bases and J dropped 6; count of bases not matched to a gene: 7. The CDR3 is made up of 16 amino acids.